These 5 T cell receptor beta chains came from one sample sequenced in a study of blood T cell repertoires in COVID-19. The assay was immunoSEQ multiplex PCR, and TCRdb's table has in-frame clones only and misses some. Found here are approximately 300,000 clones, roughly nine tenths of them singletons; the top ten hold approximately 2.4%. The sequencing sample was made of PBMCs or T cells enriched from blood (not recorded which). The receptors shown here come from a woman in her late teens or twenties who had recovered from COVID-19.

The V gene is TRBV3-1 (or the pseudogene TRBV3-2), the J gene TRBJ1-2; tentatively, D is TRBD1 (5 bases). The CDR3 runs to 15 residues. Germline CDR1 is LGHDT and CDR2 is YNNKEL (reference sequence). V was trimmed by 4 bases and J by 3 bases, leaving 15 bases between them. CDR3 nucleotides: TGTGCCAGCAGCCTTTCAATGACAGTTCACTATGGCTACACCTTC. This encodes CASSLSMTVHYGYTF.

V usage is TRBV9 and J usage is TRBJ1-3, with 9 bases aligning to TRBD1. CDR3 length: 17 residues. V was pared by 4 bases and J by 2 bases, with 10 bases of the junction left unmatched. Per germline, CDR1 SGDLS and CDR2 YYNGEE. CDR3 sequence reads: CASSTGTGPITGNTIYF. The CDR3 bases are TGTGCCAGCAGCACCGGGACAGGGCCCATTACTGGAAACACCATATATTTT.

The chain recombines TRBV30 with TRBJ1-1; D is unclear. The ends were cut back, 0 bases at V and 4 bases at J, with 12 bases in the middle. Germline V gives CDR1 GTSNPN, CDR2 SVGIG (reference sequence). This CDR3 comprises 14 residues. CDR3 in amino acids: CAWSVPEDGTEAFF. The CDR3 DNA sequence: TGTGCCTGGAGTGTACCAGAAGATGGCACTGAAGCTTTCTTT.

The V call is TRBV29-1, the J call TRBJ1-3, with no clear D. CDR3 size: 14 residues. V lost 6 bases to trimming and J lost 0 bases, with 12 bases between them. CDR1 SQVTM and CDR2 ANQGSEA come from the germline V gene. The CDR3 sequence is CSVAPTSSGNTIYF. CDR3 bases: TGCAGCGTGGCACCGACTAGCTCTGGAAACACCATATATTTT.

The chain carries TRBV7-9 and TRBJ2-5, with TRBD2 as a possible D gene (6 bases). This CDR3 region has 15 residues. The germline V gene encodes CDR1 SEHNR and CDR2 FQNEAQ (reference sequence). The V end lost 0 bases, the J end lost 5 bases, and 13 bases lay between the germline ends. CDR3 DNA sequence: TGTGCCAGCAGCTTAGCCTTTTCCCGGGGGGAGACCCAGTACTTC. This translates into CASSLAFSRGETQYF.